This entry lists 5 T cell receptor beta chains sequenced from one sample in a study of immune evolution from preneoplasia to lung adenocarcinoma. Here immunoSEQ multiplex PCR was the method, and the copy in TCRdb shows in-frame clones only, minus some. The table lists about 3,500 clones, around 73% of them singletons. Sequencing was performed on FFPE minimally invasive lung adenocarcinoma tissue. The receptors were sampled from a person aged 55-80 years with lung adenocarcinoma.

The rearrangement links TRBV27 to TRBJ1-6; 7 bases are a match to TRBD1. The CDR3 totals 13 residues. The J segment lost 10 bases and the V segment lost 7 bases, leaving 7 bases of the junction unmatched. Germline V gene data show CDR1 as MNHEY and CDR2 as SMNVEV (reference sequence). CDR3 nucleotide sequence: TGTGCCAGCATGACAGGGATGGCGTCACCCCTCCACTTT. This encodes CASMTGMASPLHF.

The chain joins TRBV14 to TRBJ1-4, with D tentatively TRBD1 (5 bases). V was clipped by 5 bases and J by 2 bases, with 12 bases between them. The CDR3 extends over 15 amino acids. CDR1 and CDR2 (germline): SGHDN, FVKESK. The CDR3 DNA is TGTGCCAGCAGCGAAGGGGCGCGGACTAATGAAAAACTGTTTTTT. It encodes CASSEGARTNEKLFF.

CDR3 sequence (DNA): TGTGCCAGCAGTGCCAGGGATGTCGAGCAGTACTTC. The encoded protein is CASSARDVEQYF. The chain joins TRBV6-1 to TRBJ2-7, with a possible D match to TRBD1 (5 bases). Germline loops: CDR1 MNHNS, CDR2 SASEGT. Trimming shortened V by 4 bases and J by 6 bases, and 10 bases separated the two germline ends. This CDR3 contains 12 residues.

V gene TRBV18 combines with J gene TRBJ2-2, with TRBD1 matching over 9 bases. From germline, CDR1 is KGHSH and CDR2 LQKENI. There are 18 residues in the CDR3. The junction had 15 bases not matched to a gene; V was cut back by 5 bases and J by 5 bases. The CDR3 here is CASSSIRTGDGPTGELFF. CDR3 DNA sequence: TGTGCCAGCTCATCGATTCGGACAGGGGATGGTCCGACCGGGGAGCTGTTTTTT. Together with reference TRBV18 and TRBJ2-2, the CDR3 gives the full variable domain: NAGVMQNPRHLVRRRGQEARLRCSPMKGHSHVYWYRQLPEEGLKFMVYLQKENIIDESGMPKERFSAEFPKEGPSILRIQQVVRGDSAAYFCASSSIRTGDGPTGELFFGEGSRLTVL.

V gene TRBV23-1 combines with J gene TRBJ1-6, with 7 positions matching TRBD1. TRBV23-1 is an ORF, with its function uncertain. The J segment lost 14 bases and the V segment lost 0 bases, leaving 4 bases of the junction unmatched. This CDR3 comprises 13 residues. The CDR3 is CASSQSKGATLHF. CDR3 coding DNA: TGCGCCAGCAGTCAATCAAAGGGGGCGACCCTCCACTTT.